These 5 T cell receptor delta chains originate from one sample sequenced in a study of γδ T cells in repeated Plasmodium falciparum infection (dated by TCRdb to the early 2020s). For bulk TCR repertoire analysis, Vgamma9/Vdelta2+ and Vdelta2-negative gammadelta T cell populations were isolated by flow sorting from peripheral blood mononuclear cells. Receptor amplification or capture employed multiplex PCR. Instrument on record: Illumina MiSeq. Identical DNA sequences were merged into single rows after TCRdb reprocessed the public reads with CATT. The sample has tens of thousands of delta-chain clones on record, approximately 0.92% of them singletons. In total, the top ten clones hold more than 9% of the sample. Material for sequencing was gamma-delta T cells from blood. Source of these receptors: a pool of human donors (malaria-infected and uninfected, not separated).

This clone was observed a handful of times. Only one base separates this from a far larger clonotype, so it likely reflects a read error. Other DNA sequences of this sample code for an identical CDR3. The chain joins TRDV1 to TRDJ1, with TRDD3 identical over 11 bases. TCRdb does not report a J gene; here it was assigned by matching the DNA to germline references. This CDR3 comprises 18 residues. J lost 1 base, V lost 9 bases, and 16 bases had no gene match. CDR1 and CDR2 from the germline V gene are TSWWSYY and QGS. The CDR3 region is CALTLTLLGDTLTDKLIF. CDR3 nucleotides: TGTGCTCTCACCCTAACCTTGCTGGGGGATACTCTCACCGATAAACTCATCTTT.

In this sample, this clone turned up a few times. This sequence is one base from a far larger clone and is likely a read error. Other DNA variants within this sample encode the same CDR3. The V gene is TRDV1, the J gene TRDJ1, with 11 bases aligning to TRDD3. This CDR3 is built from 17 residues. CDR1 and CDR2 (germline): TSWWSYY, QGS. The trim removed 6 bases at V and 14 bases at J, leaving 23 bases unmatched. DNA for the CDR3: TGTGCTCTTGGCCTATTCCGCCCATACTGGGGGATAACAAGTATAATCTTT. This sequence encodes CALGLFRPYWGITSIIF.

Note on this clone: TCRdb lists the protein of a much larger clone for this DNA, which differs at residue 16, so this is likely a read error; the protein given here is translated from the DNA itself. The J gene went uncalled, whereas the V gene is TRDV2; whether TRDD3, the table's D call, matches the DNA was not checked. The CDR3 is 17 residues long. Looked up from germline, CDR1 is GEAIGNYY and CDR2 is EKD. CDR3 nucleotide sequence: TGTGCCTGTGATCCGTTGGGGGATACGATTGAGAACGATAAACTCACCTTT. Translating gives CACDPLGDTIENDKLTF.

A few counts support this clone. For this DNA, TCRdb reports the protein of a much larger clone, which diverges at residue 4, most likely from a read error; the protein presented here is translated directly from the DNA. V and J are TRDV1 and TRDJ1; the match to TRDD3 covers 11 bases. The J gene, left out of TCRdb, was set here by checking the DNA against germline. J lost 1 base, V lost 8 bases, and 33 bases had no gene match. The CDR3 covers 24 residues. Germline V CDR1 and CDR2: TSWWSYY, QGS. CDR3 protein: CALRVCSYATRNWGITGFTDKLIF. CDR3 nucleotides: TGTGCTCTTAGGGTTTGTTCCTACGCTACGAGAAACTGGGGGATAACAGGATTCACCGATAAACTCATCTTT.

This clone has just a few counts. A far bigger clonotype differs at one base, so this is likely a read error. Other DNA sequences in this specimen translate into the identical CDR3. The gene calls are TRDV2 and TRDJ1; 13 bases map to TRDD3. The J gene was missing in TCRdb and was found by matching the end of the DNA to germline. The CDR3 sequence is 16 residues long. Germline V gene lookup returns CDR1 GEAIGNYY and CDR2 EKD. The V segment lost 1 base and the J segment 3 bases; nucleotides outside the gene matches: 4. The CDR3 protein is CACDTLGDTGSDKLIF. CDR3 DNA sequence: TGTGCCTGTGACACACTGGGGGATACGGGGTCCGATAAACTCATCTTT.